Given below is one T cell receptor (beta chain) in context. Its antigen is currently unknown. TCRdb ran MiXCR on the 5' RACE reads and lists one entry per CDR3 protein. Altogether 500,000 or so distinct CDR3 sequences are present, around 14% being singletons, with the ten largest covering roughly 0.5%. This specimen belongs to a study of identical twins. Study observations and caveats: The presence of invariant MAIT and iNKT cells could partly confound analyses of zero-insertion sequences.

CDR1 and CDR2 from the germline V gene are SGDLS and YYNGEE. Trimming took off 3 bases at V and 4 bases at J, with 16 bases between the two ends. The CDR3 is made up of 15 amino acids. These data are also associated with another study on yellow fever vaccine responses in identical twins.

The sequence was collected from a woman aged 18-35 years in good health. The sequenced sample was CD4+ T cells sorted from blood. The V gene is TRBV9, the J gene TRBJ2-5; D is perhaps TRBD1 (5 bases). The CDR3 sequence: CASSGNRGGVETQYF. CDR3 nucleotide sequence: TGTGCCAGCAGCGGGAATAGGGGCGGTGTAGAGACCCAGTACTTC.